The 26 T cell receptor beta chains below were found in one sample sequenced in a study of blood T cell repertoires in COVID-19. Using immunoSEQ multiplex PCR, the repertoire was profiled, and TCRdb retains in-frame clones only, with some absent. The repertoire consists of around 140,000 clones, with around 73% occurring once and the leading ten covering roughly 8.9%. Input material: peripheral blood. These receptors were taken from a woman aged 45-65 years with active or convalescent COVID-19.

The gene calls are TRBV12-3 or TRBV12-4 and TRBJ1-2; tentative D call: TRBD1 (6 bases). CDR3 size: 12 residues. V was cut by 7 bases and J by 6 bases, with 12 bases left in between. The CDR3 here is CASTRPGDGYTF. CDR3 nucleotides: TGTGCCAGCACCCGGCCAGGGGATGGCTACACCTTC.

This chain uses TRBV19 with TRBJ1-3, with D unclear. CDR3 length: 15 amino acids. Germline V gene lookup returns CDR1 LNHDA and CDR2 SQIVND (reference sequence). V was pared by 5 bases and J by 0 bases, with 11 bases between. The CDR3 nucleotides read TGTGCCAGTAGTGGGCAGGCTCGCTCTGGAAACACCATATATTTT. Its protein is CASSGQARSGNTIYF.

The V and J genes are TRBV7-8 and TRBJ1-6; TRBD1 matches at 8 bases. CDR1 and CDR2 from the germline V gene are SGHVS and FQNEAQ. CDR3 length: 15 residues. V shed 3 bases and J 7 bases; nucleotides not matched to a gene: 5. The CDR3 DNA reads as TGTGCCAGCAGCTTCGGCAGGGGGCTAAATTCACCCCTCCACTTT. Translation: CASSFGRGLNSPLHF.

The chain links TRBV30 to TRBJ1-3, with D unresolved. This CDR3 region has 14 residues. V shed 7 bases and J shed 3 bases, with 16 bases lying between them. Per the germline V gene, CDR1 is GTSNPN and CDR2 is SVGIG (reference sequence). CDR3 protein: CAYLGVLYGNTIYF. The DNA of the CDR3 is TGTGCCTACCTCGGGGTACTGTATGGAAACACCATATATTTT.

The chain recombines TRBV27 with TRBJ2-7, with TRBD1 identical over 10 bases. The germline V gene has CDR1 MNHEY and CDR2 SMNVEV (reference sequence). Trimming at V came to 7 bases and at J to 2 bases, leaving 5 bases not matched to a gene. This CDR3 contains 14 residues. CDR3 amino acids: CASKLDRGTYEQYF. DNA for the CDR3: TGTGCCAGCAAACTGGACAGGGGGACCTACGAGCAGTACTTC.

CDR3 residues: CASRAGGTGELFF. The CDR3 nucleotides are TGTGCCAGCAGGGCGGGAGGGACCGGGGAGCTGTTTTTT. V gene TRBV3-1 (or the pseudogene TRBV3-2) combines with J gene TRBJ2-2; TRBD2 aligns across 9 bases. Trimming removed 6 bases from V and 5 bases from J; junction bases left unmatched: 1. Germline V gene sequence: CDR1 LGHDT, CDR2 YNNKEL (reference sequence). CDR3 size: 13 residues.

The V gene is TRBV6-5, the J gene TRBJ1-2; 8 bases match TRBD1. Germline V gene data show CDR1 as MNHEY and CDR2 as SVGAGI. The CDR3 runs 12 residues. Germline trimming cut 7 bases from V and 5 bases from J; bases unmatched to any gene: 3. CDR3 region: CASTRTGYGYTF. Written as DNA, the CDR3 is TGTGCCAGCACCCGGACAGGGTATGGCTACACCTTC.

DNA of the CDR3: TGTGCCAGCAGCCAAGGGGACAGCGGGGGGCTTCACAATGAGCAGTTCTTC. Translating it yields CASSQGDSGGLHNEQFF. The V and J genes are TRBV3-1 (or the pseudogene TRBV3-2) and TRBJ2-1; 9 positions match TRBD2. The CDR3 extends over 17 amino acids. V lost 1 base and J lost 5; bases outside the gene matches: 9. Per the germline V gene, CDR1 is LGHDT and CDR2 is YNNKEL (reference sequence).

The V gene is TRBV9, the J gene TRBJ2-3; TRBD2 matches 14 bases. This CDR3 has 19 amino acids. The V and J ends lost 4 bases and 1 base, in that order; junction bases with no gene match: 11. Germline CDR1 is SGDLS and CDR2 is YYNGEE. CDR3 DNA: TGTGCCAGCAGCCCAGGACTAGCGGGAGGTATGGGTCGCACAGATACGCAGTATTTT. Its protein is CASSPGLAGGMGRTDTQYF.

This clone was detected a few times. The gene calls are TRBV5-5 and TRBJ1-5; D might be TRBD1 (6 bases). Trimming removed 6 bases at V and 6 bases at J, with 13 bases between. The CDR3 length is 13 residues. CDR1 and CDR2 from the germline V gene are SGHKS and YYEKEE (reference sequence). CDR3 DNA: TGTGCCAGCAACCCAGGGGATGGTCAGCCCCAGCATTTT. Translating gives CASNPGDGQPQHF. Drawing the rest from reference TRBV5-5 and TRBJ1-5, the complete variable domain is DAGVTQSPTHLIKTRGQQVTLRCSPISGHKSVSWYQQVLGQGPQFIFQYYEKEERGRGNFPDRFSARQFPNYSSELNVNALLLGDSALYLCASNPGDGQPQHFGDGTRLSIL.

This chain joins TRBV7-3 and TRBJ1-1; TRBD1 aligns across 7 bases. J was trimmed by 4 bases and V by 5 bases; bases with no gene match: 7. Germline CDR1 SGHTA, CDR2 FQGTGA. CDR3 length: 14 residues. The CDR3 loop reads CASSPTGRSTEAFF. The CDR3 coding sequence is TGTGCCAGCAGCCCGACAGGGAGGAGCACTGAAGCTTTCTTT.

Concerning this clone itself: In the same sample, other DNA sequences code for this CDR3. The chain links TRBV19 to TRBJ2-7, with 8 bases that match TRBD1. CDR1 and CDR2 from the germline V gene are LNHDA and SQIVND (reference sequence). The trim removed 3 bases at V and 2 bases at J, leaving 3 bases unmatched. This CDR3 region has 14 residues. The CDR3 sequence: CASSIGQGTYEQYF. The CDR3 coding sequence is TGTGCCAGTAGTATCGGACAGGGTACCTACGAGCAGTACTTC.

CDR3 bases: TGTGCCTGGAGAAGGAGGGGCACCGGGGAGCTGTTTTTT. This gives the protein CAWRRRGTGELFF. The gene calls are TRBV30 and TRBJ2-2, with a weak D call TRBD2 (6 bases). V was trimmed by 3 bases and J by 4 bases, leaving 9 bases between them. Per the germline V gene, CDR1 is GTSNPN and CDR2 is SVGIG (reference sequence). This CDR3 contains 13 residues.

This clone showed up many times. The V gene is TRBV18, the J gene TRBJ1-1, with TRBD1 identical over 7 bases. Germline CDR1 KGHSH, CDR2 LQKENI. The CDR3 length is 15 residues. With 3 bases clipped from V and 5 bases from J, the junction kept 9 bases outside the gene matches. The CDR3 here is CASSPPGGQQTEAFF. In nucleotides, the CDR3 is TGTGCCAGCTCACCCCCCGGGGGACAGCAGACTGAAGCTTTCTTT.

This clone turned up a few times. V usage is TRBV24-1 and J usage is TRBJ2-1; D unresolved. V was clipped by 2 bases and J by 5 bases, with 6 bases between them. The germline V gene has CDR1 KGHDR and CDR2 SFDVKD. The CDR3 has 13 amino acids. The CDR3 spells CATSDSADNEQFF. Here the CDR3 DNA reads TGTGCCACCAGTGATTCTGCGGACAATGAGCAGTTCTTC.

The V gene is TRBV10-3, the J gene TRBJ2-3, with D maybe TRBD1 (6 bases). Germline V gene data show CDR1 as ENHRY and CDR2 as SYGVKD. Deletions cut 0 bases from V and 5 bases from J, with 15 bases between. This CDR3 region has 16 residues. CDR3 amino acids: CAISESTGLRKDTQYF. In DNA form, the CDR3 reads TGTGCCATCAGTGAGTCAACAGGGTTGAGAAAAGATACGCAGTATTTT.

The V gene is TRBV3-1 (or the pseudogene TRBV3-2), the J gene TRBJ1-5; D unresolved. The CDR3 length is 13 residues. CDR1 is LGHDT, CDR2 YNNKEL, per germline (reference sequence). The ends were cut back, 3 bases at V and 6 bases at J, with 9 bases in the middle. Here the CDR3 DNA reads TGTGCCAGCAGCCAGGGTGGGAGTCAGCCCCAGCATTTT. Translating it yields CASSQGGSQPQHF.

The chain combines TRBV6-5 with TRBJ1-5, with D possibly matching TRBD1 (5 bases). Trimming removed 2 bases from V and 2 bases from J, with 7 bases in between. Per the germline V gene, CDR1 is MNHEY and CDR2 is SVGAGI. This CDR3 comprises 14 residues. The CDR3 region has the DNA TGTGCCAGCAGTTACGGGGCCGGCAATCAGCCCCAGCATTTT. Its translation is CASSYGAGNQPQHF.

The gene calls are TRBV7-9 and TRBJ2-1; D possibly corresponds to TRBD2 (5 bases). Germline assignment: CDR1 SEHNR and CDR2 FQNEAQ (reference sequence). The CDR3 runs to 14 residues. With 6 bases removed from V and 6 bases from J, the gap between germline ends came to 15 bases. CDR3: CASSTFRGGNEQFF. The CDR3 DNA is TGTGCCAGCAGTACCTTCCGAGGAGGCAATGAGCAGTTCTTC.

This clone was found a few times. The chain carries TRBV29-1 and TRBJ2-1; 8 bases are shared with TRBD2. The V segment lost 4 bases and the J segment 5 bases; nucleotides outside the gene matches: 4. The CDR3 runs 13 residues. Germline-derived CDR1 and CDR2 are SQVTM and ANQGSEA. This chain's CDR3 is CSVVTGGNNEQFF. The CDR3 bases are TGCAGCGTTGTTACGGGAGGGAACAATGAGCAGTTCTTC.

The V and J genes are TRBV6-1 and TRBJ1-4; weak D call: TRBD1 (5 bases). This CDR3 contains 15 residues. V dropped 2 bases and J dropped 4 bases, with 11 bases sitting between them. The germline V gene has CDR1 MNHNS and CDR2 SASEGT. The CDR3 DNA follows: TGTGCCAGCAGTGAACTCGGGGGGGATAATGAAAAACTGTTTTTT. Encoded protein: CASSELGGDNEKLFF.

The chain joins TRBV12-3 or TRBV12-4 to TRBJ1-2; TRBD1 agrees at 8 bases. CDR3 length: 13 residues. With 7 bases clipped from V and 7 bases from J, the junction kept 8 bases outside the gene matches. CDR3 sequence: CASNSPGGTGYTF. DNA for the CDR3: TGTGCCAGCAACAGCCCAGGGGGCACTGGCTACACCTTC.

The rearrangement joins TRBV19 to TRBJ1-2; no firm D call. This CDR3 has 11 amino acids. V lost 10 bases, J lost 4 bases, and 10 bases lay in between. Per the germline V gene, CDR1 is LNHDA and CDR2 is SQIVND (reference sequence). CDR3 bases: TGTGCCACCGGGGATAGCTATGGCTACACCTTC. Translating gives CATGDSYGYTF.

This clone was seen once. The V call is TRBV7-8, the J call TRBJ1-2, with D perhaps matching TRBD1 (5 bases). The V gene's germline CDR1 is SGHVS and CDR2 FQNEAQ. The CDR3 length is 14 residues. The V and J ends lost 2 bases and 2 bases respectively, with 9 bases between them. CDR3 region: CASSLKGSNYGYTF. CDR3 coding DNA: TGTGCCAGCAGCTTAAAGGGGTCCAACTATGGCTACACCTTC.

The CDR3 reads CAWSVLAGAAGELFF. The DNA of the CDR3 is TGTGCCTGGAGTGTACTAGCGGGAGCGGCCGGGGAGCTGTTTTTT. The rearrangement uses TRBV30 and TRBJ2-2; 11 bases fit TRBD2. The CDR3 length is 15 residues. The germline gives CDR1 GTSNPN, CDR2 SVGIG (reference sequence). Losses at the gene ends were 0 bases for V and 6 bases for J; bases not matched to a gene: 3.

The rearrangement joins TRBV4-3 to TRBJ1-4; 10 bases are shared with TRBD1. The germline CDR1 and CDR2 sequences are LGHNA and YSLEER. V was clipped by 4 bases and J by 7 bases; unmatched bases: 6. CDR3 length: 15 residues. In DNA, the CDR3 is TGCGCCAGCAGCCGGTCGGACAGGGGGTCTGAAAAACTGTTTTTT. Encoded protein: CASSRSDRGSEKLFF.